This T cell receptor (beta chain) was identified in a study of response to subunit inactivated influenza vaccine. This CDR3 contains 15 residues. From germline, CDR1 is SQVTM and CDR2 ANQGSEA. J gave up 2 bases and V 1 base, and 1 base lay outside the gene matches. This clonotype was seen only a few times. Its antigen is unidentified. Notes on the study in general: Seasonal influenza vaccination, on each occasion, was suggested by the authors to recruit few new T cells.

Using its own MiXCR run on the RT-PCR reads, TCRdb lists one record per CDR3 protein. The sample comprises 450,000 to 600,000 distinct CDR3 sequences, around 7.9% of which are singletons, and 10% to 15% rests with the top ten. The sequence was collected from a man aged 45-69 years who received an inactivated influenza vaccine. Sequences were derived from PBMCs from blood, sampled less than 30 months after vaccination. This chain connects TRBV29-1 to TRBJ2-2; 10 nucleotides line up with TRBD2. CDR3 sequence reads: CSVEASGGNTGELFF. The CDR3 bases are TGCAGCGTTGAAGCTAGCGGGGGTAACACCGGGGAGCTGTTTTTT.